The next 10 T cell receptor beta chains were all read from a single sample in a study of cytomegalovirus exposure and HLA in healthy donors. The primer mix had 60 Vbeta and 13 Jbeta primers. Generated by immunoSEQ multiplex PCR, the TCRdb table keeps only in-frame clones and is missing some. The sample lists some 150,000 clones; around 84% were seen once. Source material: PBMCs. These receptors were collected from a man aged 40-49 years in good health and CMV-seropositive.

The chain joins TRBV15 to TRBJ1-5; D may be TRBD1 (6 bases). Germline V lookup: CDR1 LNHNV, CDR2 YYDKDF (reference sequence). The CDR3 contains 17 residues. V was clipped by 1 base and J by 0 bases, with 13 bases between them. The CDR3 coding sequence is TGTGCCACCAGCAGAGCAACAGGGACCTATAGCAATCAGCCCCAGCATTTT. Its translation: CATSRATGTYSNQPQHF.

The chain joins TRBV10-2 to TRBJ1-1, with D possibly matching TRBD1 (5 bases). The CDR3 consists of 13 residues. Germline V lookup: CDR1 WSHSY, CDR2 SAAADI. Trimming removed 6 bases at V and 0 bases at J, with 8 bases between. Here the CDR3 DNA reads TGCGCCAGCAGGTGGGGCATGAACACTGAAGCTTTCTTT. Translating it yields CASRWGMNTEAFF.

The rearrangement links TRBV5-1 to TRBJ2-5; TRBD1 agrees at 7 bases. V trimming: 2 bases; J trimming: 1 base; junction bases outside the gene matches: 5. The CDR3 loop spans 15 amino acids. Germline CDR1 reads SGHRS; CDR2 reads YFSETQ. The CDR3 DNA reads TGCGCCAGCAGCTTCCAGGGGGTGCTCCAAGAGACCCAGTACTTC. Translating gives CASSFQGVLQETQYF.

This clone showed up just once. The chain uses TRBV7-2 and TRBJ1-2; 7 bases match TRBD1. The V gene end was trimmed by 0 bases and the J gene end by 0 bases; junction bases not matched to a gene: 10. The germline CDR1 and CDR2 sequences are SGHTA and FQGNSA. This CDR3 comprises 18 residues. Here the CDR3 reads CASSLARQGRGANYGYTF. The CDR3, as DNA: TGTGCCAGCAGCTTAGCCCGACAGGGAAGGGGCGCTAACTATGGCTACACCTTC.

J is TRBJ1-3 and V is TRBV7-9; D possibly corresponds to TRBD1 (6 bases). The CDR3 is 14 residues long. CDR1 is SEHNR and CDR2 is FQNEAQ in the germline V gene (reference sequence). The V end lost 5 bases, the J end lost 2 bases, and 10 bases lay between the germline ends. The CDR3 nucleotides are TGTGCCAGCAGCGCACAGGGAACTGGAAACACCATATATTTT. As protein: CASSAQGTGNTIYF.

This sequence joins TRBV6-5 and TRBJ1-1, with D unclear. The CDR3 consists of 13 residues. The V and J ends lost 3 bases and 1 base respectively, with 6 bases between them. Per germline, CDR1 MNHEY and CDR2 SVGAGI. The CDR3 spells CASSYRKNTEAFF. CDR3 nucleotides: TGTGCCAGCAGTTATAGAAAGAACACTGAAGCTTTCTTT.

This chain uses TRBV4-2 with TRBJ2-1; 13 bases map to TRBD2. J lost 6 bases, V lost 1 base, and 6 bases had no gene match. The germline V gene encodes CDR1 LGHNA and CDR2 YNFKEQ. The CDR3 contains 17 residues. The CDR3 nucleotides read TGTGCCAGCAGCCAAGTAACTAGCGGGAGGGGGGGCAATGAGCAGTTCTTC. Protein product: CASSQVTSGRGGNEQFF.

This clone showed up just a few times. The rearrangement joins TRBV19 to TRBJ2-2; D gene ambiguous. V was cut by 3 bases and J by 4 bases, with 9 bases left in between. This CDR3 is 14 amino acids long. Per the germline V gene, CDR1 is LNHDA and CDR2 is SQIVND (reference sequence). The CDR3 reads CASSIGRSTGELFF. The CDR3 DNA reads TGTGCCAGTAGTATTGGTAGATCCACCGGGGAGCTGTTTTTT.

The gene calls are TRBV6-5 and TRBJ2-5; 8 bases are a match to TRBD2. Per the germline V gene, CDR1 is MNHEY and CDR2 is SVGAGI. This CDR3 comprises 14 residues. The junction had 10 bases not matched to a gene; V was cut back by 2 bases and J by 11 bases. CDR3: CASSYGLAGNEQYF. Written as DNA, the CDR3 is TGTGCCAGCAGTTACGGTCTAGCGGGTAATGAGCAGTACTTC.

The V gene is TRBV5-4, the J gene TRBJ2-7; weak D call: TRBD2 (5 bases). The CDR3 spans 13 residues. The germline V and J ends were trimmed by 1 base and 5 bases, with 10 bases remaining between them. Per germline, CDR1 SGHNT and CDR2 YYREEE (reference sequence). For the CDR3, the DNA is TGTGCCAGCAGCTTGCCCGGGATGGACGAGCAGTACTTC. Amino acids: CASSLPGMDEQYF.